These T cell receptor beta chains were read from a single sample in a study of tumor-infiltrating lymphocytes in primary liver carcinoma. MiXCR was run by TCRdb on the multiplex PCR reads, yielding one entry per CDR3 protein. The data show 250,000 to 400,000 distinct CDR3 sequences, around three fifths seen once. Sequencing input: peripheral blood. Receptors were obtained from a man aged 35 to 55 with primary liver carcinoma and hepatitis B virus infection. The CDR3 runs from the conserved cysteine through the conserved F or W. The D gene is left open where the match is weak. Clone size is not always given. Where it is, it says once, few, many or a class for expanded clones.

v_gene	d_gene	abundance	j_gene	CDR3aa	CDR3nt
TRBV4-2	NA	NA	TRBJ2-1	CASNHAGGQRNNGQFF	TGTGCCAGCAACCACGCCGGGGGACAGAGGAACAATGGGCAGTTCTTC
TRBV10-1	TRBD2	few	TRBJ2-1	CASSDAGTSGQQFF	TGCGCCAGCAGTGACGCCGGGACTAGCGGGCAGCAGTTCTTC
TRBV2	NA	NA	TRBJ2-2	CASDGLATGGLGELFF	TGTGCCAGCGACGGTTTAGCGACCGGAGGTCTCGGGGAGCTGTTTTTT
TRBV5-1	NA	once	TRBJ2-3	CASNLDGSTTDTQYF	TGCGCCAGCAACTTGGACGGGAGTACGACAGACACGCAGTATTTT
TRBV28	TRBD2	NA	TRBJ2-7	CASSIRTSGRREQYF	TGTGCCAGCAGTATCAGGACTAGCGGGAGAAGGGAGCAGTACTTC
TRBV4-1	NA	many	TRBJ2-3	CASSHPSTDTQYF	TGCGCCAGCAGCCACCCGAGTACAGATACGCAGTATTTT
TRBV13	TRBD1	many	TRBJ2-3	CASSLRGRTDTQYF	TGTGCCAGCAGCTTAAGGGGGCGCACAGATACGCAGTATTTT
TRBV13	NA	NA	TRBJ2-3	CASSPSLGDTEYF	TGTGCCAGCAGCCCCTCACTAGGAGATACGGAGTATTTT
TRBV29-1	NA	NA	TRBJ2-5	CSVEGGGRTETQYF	TGCAGCGTTGAGGGTGGAGGGAGAACCGAGACCCAGTACTTC
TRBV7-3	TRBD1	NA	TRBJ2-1	CANSPGTGSGNVQFF	TGTGCCAACAGCCCAGGGACAGGGAGTGGGAATGTGCAGTTCTTC
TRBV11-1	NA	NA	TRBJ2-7	CISSLTRSYEQYF	TGTATCAGCAGCTTGACAAGGAGCTACGAGCAGTACTTC
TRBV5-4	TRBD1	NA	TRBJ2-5	CVSSLTGNGETQYF	TGTGTCAGCAGCTTGACAGGGAATGGTGAGACCCAGTACTTC
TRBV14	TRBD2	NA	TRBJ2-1	CASSPRLAGSYDEQFF	TGTGCCAGCAGCCCACGACTAGCGGGCTCCTACGATGAGCAGTTCTTC
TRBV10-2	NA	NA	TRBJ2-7	CSSSEGSGPYEQYF	TGCTCCAGCAGTGAGGGTAGTGGGCCCTACGAGCAGTACTTC
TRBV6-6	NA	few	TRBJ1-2	CASTPGGADYGYTF	TGTGCCAGCACCCCAGGCGGGGCCGACTATGGCTACACCTTC
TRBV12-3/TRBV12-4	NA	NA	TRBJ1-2	CAIVQVVDGYTF	TGTGCCATCGTACAGGTGGTCGACGGCTACACCTTC
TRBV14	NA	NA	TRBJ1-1	CASSQVAWGNTEAFF	TGTGCCAGCAGCCAAGTGGCATGGGGGAACACTGAAGCTTTCTTT
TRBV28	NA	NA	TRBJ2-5	CASSWGRGASRETQYF	TGTGCCAGCAGTTGGGGAAGGGGAGCTTCGAGAGAGACCCAGTACTTC
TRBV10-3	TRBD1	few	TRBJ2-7	CAISEGGQGIYEQYF	TGTGCCATCAGTGAAGGGGGACAGGGGATTTACGAGCAGTACTTC
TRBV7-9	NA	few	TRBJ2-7	CASSPKDRYEQYF	TGTGCCAGCAGCCCAAAGGACAGATACGAGCAGTACTTC
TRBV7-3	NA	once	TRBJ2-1	CASSPSGSPNEQFF	TGTGCCAGCAGCCCCAGTGGATCGCCAAATGAGCAGTTCTTC
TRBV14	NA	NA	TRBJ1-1	CANSQPTDQTEAFF	TGTGCCAACAGCCAACCGACAGACCAAACCGAAGCTTTCTTT
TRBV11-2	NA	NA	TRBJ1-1	CAGSFDEDTEAFF	TGTGCCGGCAGCTTCGACGAGGACACTGAAGCTTTCTTT
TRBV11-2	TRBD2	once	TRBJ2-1	CASRTGGASGTYNEQFF	TGTGCCAGCAGGACCGGGGGGGCTAGCGGGACTTATAATGAGCAGTTCTTC
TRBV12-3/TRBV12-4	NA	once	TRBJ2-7	CASSFTQTAHEQYF	TGTGCCAGCAGTTTTACACAGACTGCCCACGAGCAGTACTTC
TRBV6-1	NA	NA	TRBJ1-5	CASTGLGASSTDTQHF	TGTGCCAGCACCGGACTGGGGGCGTCTAGCACAGATACGCAGCATTTT
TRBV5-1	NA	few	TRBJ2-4	CASSFGGPKNIQYF	TGCGCCAGCAGCTTCGGGGGTCCCAAAAACATTCAGTACTTC
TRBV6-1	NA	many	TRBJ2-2	CASAPSWNTGELFF	TGTGCCAGTGCACCTAGCTGGAACACCGGGGAGCTGTTTTTT
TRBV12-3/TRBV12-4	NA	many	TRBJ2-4	CASTPDSLLAKNIQYF	TGTGCCAGCACACCCGACAGTCTATTAGCCAAAAACATTCAGTACTTC
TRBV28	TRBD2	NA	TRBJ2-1	CASSLGSGRGRNEQFF	TGTGCCAGCAGTTTAGGTAGCGGGAGGGGTCGCAATGAGCAGTTCTTC
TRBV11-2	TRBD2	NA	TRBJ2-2	CASSLIAGGGDLFF	TGTGCCAGCAGCTTAATAGCGGGGGGCGGGGACCTGTTTTTT
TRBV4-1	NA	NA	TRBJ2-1	CASSQEGLTASSYNEQSF	TGCGCCAGCAGCCAAGAAGGGCTAACGGCTAGCTCCTACAATGAGCAGTCCTTC
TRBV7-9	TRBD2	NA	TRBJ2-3	CASSPTSVGDTQYF	TGTGCCAGCAGCCCCACTAGCGTGGGGGATACGCAGTATTTT
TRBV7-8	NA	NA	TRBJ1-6	CASSLGHQNSPLHF	TGTGCCAGCAGCTTAGGACACCAGAATTCACCCCTCCACTTT
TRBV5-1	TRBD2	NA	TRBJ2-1	CASSLPASGFSGEQFF	TGCGCCAGCAGCTTGCCGGCTAGCGGTTTTTCCGGTGAGCAGTTCTTC
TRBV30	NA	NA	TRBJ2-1	CAWSYGGRSSYNEQFF	TGTGCCTGGAGCTATGGTGGGCGGAGCTCCTACAATGAGCAGTTCTTC
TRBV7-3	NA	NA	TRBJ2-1	CASSPRASYNEQFF	TGTGCCAGCAGCCCCCGGGCGTCCTACAATGAGCAGTTCTTC
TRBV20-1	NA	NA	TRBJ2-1	CSARSPGPLYNEQFF	TGCAGTGCTAGGTCCCCGGGACCCCTTTACAATGAGCAGTTCTTC
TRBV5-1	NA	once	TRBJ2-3	CASSRPGGRADTQYF	TGCGCCAGCAGCCGCCCAGGCGGTCGCGCAGATACGCAGTATTTT
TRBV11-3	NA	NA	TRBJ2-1	CATSRQGVSCNEQFF	TGTGCCACCAGCCGGCAAGGGGTCTCGTGCAATGAGCAGTTCTTC
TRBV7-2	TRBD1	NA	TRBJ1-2	CASSPGQAPNYGYTF	TGTGCCAGCAGCCCCGGACAGGCGCCTAACTATGGCTACACCTTC